A selection of T cell receptor beta chains follows, all from one sample in a study of blood T cell repertoires in COVID-19. Assay: immunoSEQ multiplex PCR; the TCRdb copy retains only in-frame clones and omits some. Of over 85,000 clones listed, more than 75% are singletons. Sequencing used peripheral blood. The receptors derive from a human donor in a cohort sampled during active COVID-19. Both conserved end residues are part of each CDR3. D genes are given only for firm matches. Clone size is shown for a subset of rows, as once, few, many or a class of expanded clone.

d_gene,j_gene,abundance,v_gene,CDR3aa,CDR3nt
.,TRBJ2-1,.,TRBV7-8,CASSFLRSGDEQFF,TGTGCCAGCAGCTTCCTCCGGTCAGGGGATGAGCAGTTCTTC
TRBD1,TRBJ2-5,once,TRBV18,CASSQTGDTETQYF,TGTGCCAGCTCACAGACAGGGGATACGGAGACCCAGTACTTC
TRBD1,TRBJ2-1,.,TRBV7-2,CASSSGTGNLYEQFF,TGTGCCAGCAGCTCCGGGACAGGGAATTTATATGAGCAGTTCTTC
TRBD1,TRBJ1-1,.,TRBV27,CASRNGQGNTEAFF,TGTGCCAGCAGAAATGGACAGGGCAACACTGAAGCTTTCTTT
.,TRBJ1-6,.,TRBV7-2,CASSPGTRPSPLHF,TGTGCCAGCAGCCCAGGGACACGGCCTTCACCCCTCCACTTT
.,TRBJ2-2,.,TRBV11-1,CASSLGQFYTGELFF,TGTGCCAGCAGCTTAGGACAGTTCTACACCGGGGAGCTGTTTTTT
.,TRBJ1-5,few,TRBV19,CASRGRHSNSNQPQHF,TGTGCCAGTAGAGGGAGGCACTCTAATAGCAATCAGCCCCAGCATTTT
TRBD1,TRBJ1-2,.,TRBV5-5,CASSLELRGLGGYTF,TGTGCCAGCAGCTTGGAGCTCAGGGGGCTAGGGGGCTACACCTTC
.,TRBJ1-2,.,TRBV6-5,CASSYVGGAGGYTF,TGTGCCAGCAGTTACGTGGGCGGGGCGGGGGGCTACACCTTC
.,TRBJ1-4,.,TRBV5-1,CASSLQGRPNEKLFF,TGCGCCAGCAGCTTACAGGGCAGGCCTAATGAAAAACTGTTTTTT
TRBD1,TRBJ1-2,.,TRBV28,CASSPTRGTGNDGYTF,TGTGCCAGCAGCCCGACCCGGGGGACAGGCAATGATGGCTACACCTTC
TRBD1,TRBJ1-3,.,TRBV19,CASSRTGGGNTIYF,TGTGCCAGTTCTCGGACAGGGGGTGGAAACACCATATATTTT
TRBD1,TRBJ1-1,once,TRBV7-2,CASSRDRGFTEAFF,TGTGCCAGCAGCAGGGACAGGGGGTTCACTGAAGCTTTCTTT
.,TRBJ1-3,once,TRBV6-1,CASSEGVYSGNTIYF,TGTGCCAGCAGTGAAGGCGTATACTCTGGAAACACCATATATTTT
TRBD1,TRBJ1-3,.,TRBV6-2/TRBV6-3,CASRPTGTGVYSGNTIYF,TGTGCCAGCAGACCTACCGGGACAGGGGTCTACTCTGGAAACACCATATATTTT
.,TRBJ1-3,.,TRBV19,CASSIDFRRFSSGNTIYF,TGTGCCAGTAGTATAGATTTCCGGCGGTTCTCCTCTGGAAACACCATATATTTT
.,TRBJ1-6,.,TRBV11-2,CASSLNWGGNSPLHF,TGTGCCAGCAGCTTAAACTGGGGAGGGAATTCACCCCTCCACTTT
TRBD2,TRBJ2-2,.,TRBV5-4,CASRSGLAGGHTGELFF,TGTGCCAGCAGATCGGGACTAGCGGGGGGGCACACCGGGGAGCTGTTTTTT
.,TRBJ1-2,.,TRBV28,CASYREMSYGYTF,TGTGCCAGCTACAGGGAGATGAGCTATGGCTACACCTTC
TRBD1,TRBJ1-2,.,TRBV7-2,CASSVRQGNGYTF,TGTGCCAGCAGCGTCCGACAGGGGAATGGCTACACCTTC
.,TRBJ2-1,.,TRBV6-2/TRBV6-3,CASSTPLAGTYNEQFF,TGTGCCAGCAGTACCCCCCTTGCGGGGACTTACAATGAGCAGTTCTTC
TRBD1,TRBJ1-2,once,TRBV7-2,CASSPRQGAGYTF,TGTGCCAGCAGCCCGAGACAGGGGGCCGGCTACACCTTC
.,TRBJ1-2,.,TRBV4-1,CASSQSLAGRTNYGYTF,TGCGCCAGCAGCCAAAGCCTCGCGGGCCGAACTAACTATGGCTACACCTTC
TRBD2,TRBJ2-1,.,TRBV6-6,CASNYFAGGADNEQFF,TGTGCCAGCAATTACTTTGCCGGGGGGGCTGACAATGAGCAGTTCTTC
.,TRBJ2-3,.,TRBV7-2,CASSPQGLGTDTQYF,TGTGCCAGCAGCCCCCAGGGGCTTGGGACAGATACGCAGTATTTT
TRBD2,TRBJ2-7,.,TRBV19,CASSMRASGATSYEQYF,TGTGCCAGTAGTATGAGGGCTAGCGGGGCGACCTCCTACGAGCAGTACTTC
.,TRBJ2-3,.,TRBV11-2,CASSLAGYTDTQYF,TGTGCCAGCAGCTTAGCGGGGTACACAGATACGCAGTATTTT
.,TRBJ1-1,.,TRBV9,CASSSIPRGQNTEAFF,TGTGCCAGCAGCAGCATACCCAGGGGCCAGAACACTGAAGCTTTCTTT
.,TRBJ2-1,.,TRBV28,CASSFNNGEQFF,TGTGCCAGCAGTTTTAACAACGGGGAGCAGTTCTTC